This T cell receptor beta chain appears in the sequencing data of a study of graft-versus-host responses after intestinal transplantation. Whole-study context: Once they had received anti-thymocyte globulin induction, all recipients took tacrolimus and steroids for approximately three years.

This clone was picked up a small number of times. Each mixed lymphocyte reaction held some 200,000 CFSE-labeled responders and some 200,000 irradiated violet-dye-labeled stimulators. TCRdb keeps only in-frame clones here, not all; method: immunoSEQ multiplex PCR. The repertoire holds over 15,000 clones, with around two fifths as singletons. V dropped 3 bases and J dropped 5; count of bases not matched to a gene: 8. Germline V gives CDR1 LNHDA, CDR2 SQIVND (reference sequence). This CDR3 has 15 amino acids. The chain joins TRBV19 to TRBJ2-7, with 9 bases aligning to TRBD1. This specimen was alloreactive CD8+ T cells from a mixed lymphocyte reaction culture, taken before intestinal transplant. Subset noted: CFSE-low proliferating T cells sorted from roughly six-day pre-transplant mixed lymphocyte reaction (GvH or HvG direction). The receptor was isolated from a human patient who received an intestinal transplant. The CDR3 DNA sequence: TGTGCCAGTAGTATCTTGGGACAGGGCGTCGACGAGCAGTACTTC. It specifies CASSILGQGVDEQYF.